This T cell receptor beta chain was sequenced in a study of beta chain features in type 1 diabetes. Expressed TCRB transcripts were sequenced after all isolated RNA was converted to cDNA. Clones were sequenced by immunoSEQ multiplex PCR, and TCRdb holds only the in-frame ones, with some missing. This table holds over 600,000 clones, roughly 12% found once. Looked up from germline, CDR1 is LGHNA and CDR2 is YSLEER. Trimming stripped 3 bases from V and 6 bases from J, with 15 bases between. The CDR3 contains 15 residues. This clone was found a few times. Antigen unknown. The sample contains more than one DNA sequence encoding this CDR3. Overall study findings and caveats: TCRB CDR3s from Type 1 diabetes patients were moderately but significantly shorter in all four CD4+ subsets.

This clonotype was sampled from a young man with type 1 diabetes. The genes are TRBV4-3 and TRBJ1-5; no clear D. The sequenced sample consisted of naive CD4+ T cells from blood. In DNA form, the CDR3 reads TGCGCCAGCAGCCAGGAGGCGAGAGCGGGTCAGCCCCAGCATTTT. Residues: CASSQEARAGQPQHF.